This T cell receptor beta chain is drawn from a study of T cells expressing NK-cell markers (dated by TCRdb to 2020 to 2021). Concerning the study at large: TCR beta-chain repertoires were profiled in sorted CD3+CD56+NKG2C+, CD3+CD56+NKG2C- and CD3+CD56-NKG2C+ T-cell subsets from several donors. Randomly selected healthy volunteers, three men and five women, were used as the eight sequenced donors. Seven of the eight sequenced donors were HCMV-seropositive and one was HCMV-seronegative. Libraries were sequenced as 2 x 150 bp reads on Illumina HiSeq 2000/2500, MiSeq or NextSeq. Beyond this particular receptor, the publication reports: In more than five donors, the dominant CD3+CD56+NKG2C+ clonotypes were found to rank among the top 10 CD8+ clonotypes and to make up roughly 1.0-7.5% of CD8+ T cells. Whether the expanded NKG2C-expressing T cell clones were specific for HCMV antigens remained unclear. Those dominant clonotypes were again the most abundant among CD3+CD56-NKG2C+ cells in a few donors, at about 28.3-60.1%.

Sequencing relied on an Illumina HiSeq 2000. 5'RACE template switching, by which a universal primer site and unique molecular identifiers were added, was used to make TCR beta cDNA libraries. Priming for cDNA synthesis came from the TCR beta constant segment, and two successive PCR amplification steps followed. As for how the authors treated the data: MIGEC was used to demultiplex reads and group reads by UMI, and MiTCR was used to assemble and quantify clonotypes. To exclude erroneous sequences, any TCR cDNA sequence not supported by at least two reads was discarded. The tcR package was used for downstream repertoire analysis, and clonotypes were matched between fractions using CDR3 nucleotide sequence together with V segment. Antigen specificity was annotated against VDJdb with VDJmatch, allowing one amino acid substitution in CDR3. The reads were reprocessed in TCRdb, with one entry per CDR3 protein sequence and no accompanying DNA. TCRdb, rather than the study authors, made the V and J calls. This specimen's table enumerates hundreds of thousands of distinct CDR3 sequences. The ten biggest clones cover around 5.3% of the sample.

A note on this clonotype: Its specific antigen is unknown.

A commercial ELISA kit detecting HCMV-specific IgG in serum was used to determine HCMV serostatus. Ficoll density gradient centrifugation was used to isolate peripheral blood mononuclear cells from blood. The receptor comes from a man aged 18-75 years in good health. Sequenced material: blood T cells: a sorted CD56 or NKG2C T cell subset, CD4+ or CD8+ T cells, or bulk PBMC T cells (not recorded which).

This receptor has the CDR3 CASSTPGTGNEKLFF. The chain is made from TRBV7-9 and TRBJ1-4; TCRdb's D call, TRBD1, is unchecked because there is no DNA. The CDR3 measures 15 amino acids from cysteine to phenylalanine. The DNA is not on file. CDR1 is given as SEHNR and CDR2 as FQNEAQ, both from the germline V gene (reference sequence).